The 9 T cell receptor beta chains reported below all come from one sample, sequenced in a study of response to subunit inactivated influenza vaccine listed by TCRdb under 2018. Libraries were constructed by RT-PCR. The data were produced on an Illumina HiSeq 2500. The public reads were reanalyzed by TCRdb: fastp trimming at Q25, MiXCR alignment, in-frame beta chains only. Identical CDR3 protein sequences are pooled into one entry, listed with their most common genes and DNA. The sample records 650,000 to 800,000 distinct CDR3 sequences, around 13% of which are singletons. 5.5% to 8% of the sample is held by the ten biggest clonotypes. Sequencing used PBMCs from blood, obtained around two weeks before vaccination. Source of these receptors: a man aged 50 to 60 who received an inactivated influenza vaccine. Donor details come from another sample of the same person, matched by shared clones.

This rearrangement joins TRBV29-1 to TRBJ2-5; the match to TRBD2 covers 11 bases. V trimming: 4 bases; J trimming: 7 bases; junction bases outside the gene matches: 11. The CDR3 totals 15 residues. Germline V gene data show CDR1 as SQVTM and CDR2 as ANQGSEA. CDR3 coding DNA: TGCAGCGTTGTCACTAGCGGGAGCCTCGCGGGGACCCAGTACTTC. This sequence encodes CSVVTSGSLAGTQYF.

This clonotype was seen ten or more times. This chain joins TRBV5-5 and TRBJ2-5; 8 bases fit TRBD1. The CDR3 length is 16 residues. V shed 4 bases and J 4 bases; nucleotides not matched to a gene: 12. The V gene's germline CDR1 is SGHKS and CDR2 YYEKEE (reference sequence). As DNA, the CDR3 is TGTGCCAGCAGCATTCCTCCGACAGGGGCCGGAGAGACCCAGTACTTC. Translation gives CASSIPPTGAGETQYF.

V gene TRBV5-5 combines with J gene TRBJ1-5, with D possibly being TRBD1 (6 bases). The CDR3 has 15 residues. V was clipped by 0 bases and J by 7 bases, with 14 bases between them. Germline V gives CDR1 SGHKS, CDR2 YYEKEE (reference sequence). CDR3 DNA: TGTGCCAGCAGCTTGGGTGGGACACCACCCCAGCCCCAGCATTTT. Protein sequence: CASSLGGTPPQPQHF.

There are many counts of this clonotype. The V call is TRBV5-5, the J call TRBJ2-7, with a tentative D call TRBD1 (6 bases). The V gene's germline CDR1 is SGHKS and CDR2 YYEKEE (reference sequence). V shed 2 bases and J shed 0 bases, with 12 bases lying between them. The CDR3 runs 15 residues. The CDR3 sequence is CASSFGQGISYEQYF. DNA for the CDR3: TGTGCCAGCAGCTTTGGGCAGGGGATCTCCTACGAGCAGTACTTC.

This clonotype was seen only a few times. CDR3 DNA: TGCGCCAGCAGCTGGGGAGTTCCGGATGAGACCCAGTACTTC. Translating gives CASSWGVPDETQYF. The J gene is TRBJ2-5, the V gene TRBV5-1; possibly TRBD2 for D (5 bases). Trimming removed 3 bases at V and 5 bases at J, with 14 bases between. Per the germline V gene, CDR1 is SGHRS and CDR2 is YFSETQ. The CDR3 contains 14 residues.

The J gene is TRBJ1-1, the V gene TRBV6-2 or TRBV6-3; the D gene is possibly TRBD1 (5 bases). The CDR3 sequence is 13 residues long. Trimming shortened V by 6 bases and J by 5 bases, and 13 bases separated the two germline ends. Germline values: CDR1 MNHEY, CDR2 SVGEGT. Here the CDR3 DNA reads TGTGCCAGCAGCCGACTGGGGGGAACTGAAGCTTTCTTT. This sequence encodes CASSRLGGTEAFF.

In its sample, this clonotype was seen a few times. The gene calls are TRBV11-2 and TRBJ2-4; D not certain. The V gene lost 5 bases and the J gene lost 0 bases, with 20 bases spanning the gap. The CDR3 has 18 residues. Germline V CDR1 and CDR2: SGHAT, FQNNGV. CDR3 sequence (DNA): TGTGCCAGCAGCCCTCGGTACGGCAGACCACTAGCCAAAAACATTCAGTACTTC. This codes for CASSPRYGRPLAKNIQYF.

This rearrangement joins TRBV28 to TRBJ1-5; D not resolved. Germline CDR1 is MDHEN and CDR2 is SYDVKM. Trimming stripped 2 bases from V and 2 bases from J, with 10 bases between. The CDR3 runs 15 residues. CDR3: CASSLTWGGNQPQHF. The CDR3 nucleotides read TGTGCCAGCAGTTTAACCTGGGGAGGCAATCAGCCCCAGCATTTT.

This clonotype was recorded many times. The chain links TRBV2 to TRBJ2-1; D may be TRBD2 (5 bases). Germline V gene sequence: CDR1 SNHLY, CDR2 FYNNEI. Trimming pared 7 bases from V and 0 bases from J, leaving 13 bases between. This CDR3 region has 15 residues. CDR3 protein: CASTTTGSSYNEQFF. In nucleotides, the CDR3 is TGTGCCAGCACCACGACTGGGAGCTCCTACAATGAGCAGTTCTTC.